What follows is one T cell receptor (beta chain) and its context. What it binds is unknown. TCR beta CDR3 sequences were amplified from RNA transcripts. The HTBI primer set served for first-round RT-PCR of the TCR CDR3. TCRdb reprocessed the multiplex PCR reads via MiXCR and lists one record per CDR3 protein. The sample has under 400,000 distinct CDR3 sequences; under 15% are singletons. About 10 ml fresh peripheral blood yielded the PBMCs. After removal of 2 bases from V and 3 bases from J, the junction contained 4 bases not matched to a gene. The length of the CDR3 is 16 residues. Germline-derived CDR1 and CDR2 are SGHDT and YYEEEE. This specimen comes from a study of T cells in Graves' hyperthyroidism and ophthalmopathy. Turning to the study itself: Before treatment of any kind, peripheral blood was taken at initial diagnosis. Study conclusions and caveats: Using 13 V-J features, a model discriminated ophthalmopathy from stable hyperthyroidism. A median about 6.5 months before onset, the model predicted ophthalmopathy.

The chain uses TRBV5-6 and TRBJ2-2, with 10 bases matching TRBD2. The sample consisted of blood. The clonotype originates from a young woman with Graves' hyperthyroidism. This chain's CDR3 is CASSLVAGGYTGELFF. The DNA for the CDR3 is TGTGCCAGCAGCTTAGTAGCGGGAGGCTACACCGGGGAGCTGTTTTTT.